Listed here are 27 T cell receptor beta chains from one sample, sequenced in a study of T cells expressing NK-cell markers. TCRdb re-called the 5' RACE reads, yielding one record per CDR3 amino acid sequence without DNA. Its clone listing holds 300,000 to 500,000 distinct CDR3 sequences. Sequenced input: blood T cells: a sorted CD56 or NKG2C T cell subset, CD4+ or CD8+ T cells, or bulk PBMC T cells (not recorded which). These receptor sequences come from a woman aged 45-60 years in good health.

The chain couples TRBV5-1 to TRBJ1-3. The CDR3 has 16 residues. The germline V gene encodes CDR1 SGHRS and CDR2 YFSETQ. The CDR3 sequence is CASSLEPFVSGNTIYF.

The rearrangement joins TRBV6-5 to TRBJ2-4; TCRdb's D call of TRBD2 is untestable without DNA. Germline V gives CDR1 MNHEY, CDR2 SVGAGI. The CDR3 is made up of 15 amino acids. CDR3 residues: CASSYPSGGRNIQYF.

This chain links TRBV11-3 with TRBJ1-2; without DNA, the TCRdb call of TRBD1 cannot be checked. The CDR3 extends over 13 amino acids. Germline lookup yields CDR1 SGHNT and CDR2 YENEEA. CDR3 loop: CASSSRDHYGYTF. Drawing the rest from reference TRBV11-3 and TRBJ1-2, the complete variable domain is EAGVVQSPRYKIIEKKQPVAFWCNPISGHNTLYWYLQNLGQGPELLIRYENEEAVDDSQLPKDRFSAERLKGVDSTLKIQPAELGDSAVYLCASSSRDHYGYTFGSGTRLTVV.

This rearrangement joins TRBV30 to TRBJ2-3; TCRdb's D call, TRBD1, is unchecked because there is no DNA. CDR1 GTSNPN and CDR2 SVGIG come from the germline V gene (reference sequence). The CDR3 runs 14 residues. This CDR3 reads CAWSVGQGTDTQYF.

This chain connects TRBV12-5 to TRBJ2-3; lacking DNA, the TRBD1 call made by TCRdb goes unchecked. Looked up from germline, CDR1 is LGHNT and CDR2 is FRNRAP. The CDR3 has 15 amino acids. The CDR3 is CASGATGWNTDTQYF.

V is TRBV24-1 and J is TRBJ1-5. This CDR3 is 14 amino acids long. Germline lookup yields CDR1 KGHDR and CDR2 SFDVKD. The CDR3 protein is CATSEEGYNQPQHF.

The rearrangement joins TRBV6-2 or TRBV6-3 to TRBJ2-1; TCRdb picks TRBD2, but there is no DNA to check that call. In germline, CDR1 is MNHEY, CDR2 SVGEGT. The CDR3 sequence is 11 residues long. The CDR3 spells CASSQTSFKFF.

This chain links TRBV19 with TRBJ2-5; TCRdb's D gene call, TRBD2, goes unchecked for lack of DNA. CDR1 is LNHDA and CDR2 is SQIVND in the germline V gene (reference sequence). CDR3 length: 17 amino acids. CDR3: CASSRGRTSGNQETQYF.

The V call is TRBV12-3 or TRBV12-4, the J call TRBJ2-1; TCRdb indicates TRBD1, and absent DNA this call remains unverified. The CDR3 is 15 amino acids. The CDR3 sequence is CASSRGQISYNEQFF.

This sequence joins TRBV9 and TRBJ2-6; TCRdb names TRBD2, which stays unverified in the absence of DNA. Looked up from germline, CDR1 is SGDLS and CDR2 is YYNGEE. This CDR3 contains 18 residues. The CDR3 loop reads CASSPSGGGGRGANVLTF.

This rearrangement joins TRBV29-1 to TRBJ1-5; the D gene TCRdb calls, TRBD1, cannot be checked with no DNA. Germline V gene sequence: CDR1 SQVTM, CDR2 ANQGSEA. This CDR3 comprises 15 residues. CDR3 protein: CRKQARRKQSCPQHF.

The chain couples TRBV3-1 to TRBJ2-4; without DNA, the TCRdb call of TRBD1 cannot be checked. The CDR3 loop spans 16 amino acids. Germline V gives CDR1 LGHDT, CDR2 YNNKEL (reference sequence). CDR3: CASSQDGWDSKNIQYF.

CDR3 loop: CASSRRGLPNEQFF. The V and J genes are TRBV23-1 and TRBJ2-1; TCRdb's D gene call, TRBD2, goes unchecked for lack of DNA. TRBV23-1 is known as an ORF, though its function is uncertain. The CDR3 has 14 residues.

V usage is TRBV6-5 and J usage is TRBJ1-1; TCRdb selects TRBD1, and the lack of DNA leaves this call unchecked. The CDR3 spans 16 residues. The germline gives CDR1 MNHEY, CDR2 SVGAGI. CDR3: CASSYSGQGVNTEAFF.

CDR3 residues: CASSAYRARSNEQFF. The chain links TRBV6-1 to TRBJ2-1; TCRdb proposes TRBD1, but this gene call is untestable without DNA. The CDR3 loop spans 15 amino acids. Germline V gene sequence: CDR1 MNHNS, CDR2 SASEGT.

The chain has TRBV9 and TRBJ2-7; TCRdb gives TRBD1 as the D gene, but with no DNA this cannot be confirmed. The V gene's germline CDR1 is SGDLS and CDR2 YYNGEE. The CDR3 covers 15 residues. CDR3: CASSASGTGIHEQYF.

The chain joins TRBV5-1 to TRBJ2-2. CDR1 and CDR2 from the germline V gene are SGHRS and YFSETQ. The CDR3 sequence is 14 residues long. CDR3 residues: CASSPGRSTGELFF.

The chain links TRBV20-1 to TRBJ2-1; TCRdb calls TRBD2, which cannot be checked without DNA. Germline V gene lookup returns CDR1 DFQATT and CDR2 SNEGSKA (reference sequence). This CDR3 contains 13 residues. CDR3: CSAREGRRYEQFF.

The chain recombines TRBV11-3 with TRBJ2-2; TCRdb's assignment of TRBD2 cannot be checked, as there is no DNA. The CDR3 has 19 residues. Germline CDR1 and CDR2: SGHNT and YENEEA. The CDR3 here is CASSAGPGLAGYNTGELFF.

The chain recombines TRBV6-4 with TRBJ1-5. The germline V gene has CDR1 MRHNA and CDR2 SNTAGT. The CDR3 covers 13 residues. CDR3 loop: CAIRDRRNQPQHF.

The J gene is TRBJ2-5, the V gene TRBV9; without DNA, the TCRdb call of TRBD1 cannot be checked. This CDR3 is 13 amino acids long. CDR1 is SGDLS and CDR2 is YYNGEE in the germline V gene. The CDR3 reads CASSVGLSETQYF. The whole variable domain, remainder taken from reference TRBV9 and TRBJ2-5, is DSGVTQTPKHLITATGQRVTLRCSPRSGDLSVYWYQQSLDQGLQFLIQYYNGEERAKGNILERFSAQQFPDLHSELNLSSLELGDSALYFCASSVGLSETQYFGPGTRLLVL.

The gene calls are TRBV5-1 and TRBJ2-2; TCRdb designates TRBD2, a call that cannot be tested without DNA. The CDR3 is 17 residues long. Germline-derived CDR1 and CDR2 are SGHRS and YFSETQ. The CDR3 is CASSSGGLAANTGELFF.

This chain links TRBV4-1 with TRBJ2-3; TCRdb designates TRBD2, a call that cannot be tested without DNA. The CDR3 is 15 amino acids. From germline, CDR1 is MGHRA and CDR2 YSYEKL. CDR3 sequence: CASSQDPAGRGAQYF.

This chain uses TRBV18 with TRBJ1-1. The CDR3 spans 14 residues. The germline CDR1 and CDR2 sequences are KGHSH and LQKENI. CDR3 loop: CASSPLQVNTEAFF.

The chain combines TRBV7-9 with TRBJ2-7; TCRdb calls TRBD2, which cannot be checked without DNA. Germline CDR1 is SEHNR and CDR2 is FQNEAQ (reference sequence). The CDR3 contains 15 residues. CDR3 in amino acids: CASTRAGGGTYEQYF.

The CDR3 sequence: CLAGETDTQYF. V is TRBV12-5 and J is TRBJ2-3; the TCRdb D gene call, TRBD1, has no DNA to confirm it. From germline, CDR1 is LGHNT and CDR2 FRNRAP. The CDR3 extends over 11 amino acids.

The V gene is TRBV5-1, the J gene TRBJ2-3; absent DNA, TCRdb's TRBD2 call cannot be checked. Germline V lookup: CDR1 SGHRS, CDR2 YFSETQ. The CDR3 covers 16 residues. The CDR3 loop reads CASSLVGLAGADTQYF.